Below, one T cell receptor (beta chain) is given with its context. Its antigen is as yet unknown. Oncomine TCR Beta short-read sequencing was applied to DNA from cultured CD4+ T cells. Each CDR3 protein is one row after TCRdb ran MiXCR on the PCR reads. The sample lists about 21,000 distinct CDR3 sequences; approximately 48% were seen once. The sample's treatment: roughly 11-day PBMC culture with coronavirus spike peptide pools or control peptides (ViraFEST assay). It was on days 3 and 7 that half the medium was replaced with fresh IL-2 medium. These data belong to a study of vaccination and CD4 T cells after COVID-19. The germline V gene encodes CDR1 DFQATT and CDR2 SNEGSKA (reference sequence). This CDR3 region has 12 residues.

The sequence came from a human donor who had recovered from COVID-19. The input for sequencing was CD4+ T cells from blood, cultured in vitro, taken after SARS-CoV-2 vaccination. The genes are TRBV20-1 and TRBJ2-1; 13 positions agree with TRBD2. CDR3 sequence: CRLAGGPDEQFF. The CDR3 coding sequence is TGCAGACTAGCGGGAGGGCCCGATGAGCAGTTCTTC.